These 21 T cell receptor beta chains came from one sample sequenced in a study of blood T cell repertoires in COVID-19. The data were produced by immunoSEQ multiplex PCR, yet TCRdb's version contains in-frame clones alone and is incomplete. The profile shows 330,000 or so clones, 80% to 90% of them singletons. Sequenced input: PBMCs or T cells enriched from blood (not recorded which). Receptors were obtained from a man aged 25-40 years who had recovered from COVID-19.

The chain couples TRBV6-6 to TRBJ2-7; D unclear. The germline V gene has CDR1 MNHNY and CDR2 SVGAGI (reference sequence). V was cut by 5 bases and J by 4 bases, with 6 bases left in between. The CDR3 contains 11 residues. CDR3 protein: CASSHNYEQYF. The CDR3, as DNA: TGTGCCAGCAGTCATAATTACGAGCAGTACTTC.

This clone was counted between two and nine times. This chain uses TRBV7-9 with TRBJ2-7; the match to TRBD2 covers 9 bases. The CDR3 has 16 amino acids. The germline V gene has CDR1 SEHNR and CDR2 FQNEAQ (reference sequence). V lost 5 bases to trimming and J lost 4 bases; unmatched junction nucleotides: 12. The CDR3: CASSGSHYSGGYEQYF. CDR3 DNA sequence: TGTGCCAGCAGCGGATCACATTATAGCGGGGGTTACGAGCAGTACTTC.

This clone was recorded only once. The rearrangement joins TRBV2 to TRBJ2-2, with 9 bases aligning to TRBD1. The CDR3 has 15 residues. CDR1 is SNHLY, CDR2 FYNNEI, per germline. The ends lost 8 bases at V and 2 bases at J; junction bases unmatched: 6. The CDR3: CASGLGQGNTGELFF. In DNA form, the CDR3 reads TGTGCCAGCGGTTTGGGACAGGGTAACACCGGGGAGCTGTTTTTT.

This clone was recorded once. Here the CDR3 reads CASNRDSAYEQYF. CDR3 nucleotide sequence: TGTGCCAGCAACCGGGACAGCGCCTACGAGCAGTACTTC. The chain employs TRBV2 and TRBJ2-7, with 7 bases lining up with TRBD1. This CDR3 is 13 amino acids long. Germline values: CDR1 SNHLY, CDR2 FYNNEI. Trimming at V came to 7 bases and at J to 2 bases, leaving 5 bases not matched to a gene.

The chain employs TRBV19 and TRBJ2-7; TRBD1 aligns across 8 bases. The CDR3 has 16 residues. The V segment lost 0 bases and the J segment 5 bases; nucleotides outside the gene matches: 9. From germline, CDR1 is LNHDA and CDR2 SQIVND (reference sequence). The CDR3 DNA reads TGTGCCAGTAGTATAGATTATGGACAGGGCCCTCACGAGCAGTACTTC. Residues: CASSIDYGQGPHEQYF.

The V gene is TRBV5-1, the J gene TRBJ2-5, with 8 positions matching TRBD2. This CDR3 has 16 residues. The trim removed 0 bases at V and 0 bases at J, leaving 4 bases unmatched. Germline loops: CDR1 SGHRS, CDR2 YFSETQ. The CDR3 nucleotides are TGCGCCAGCAGCTTGGGGGGTAGCGGGGACCAAGAGACCCAGTACTTC. Its protein is CASSLGGSGDQETQYF.

The chain links TRBV1 to TRBJ2-3; TRBD2 is taken as the D call from the table, unchecked against the DNA. TRBV1 is designated a pseudogene. CDR3 length: 18 residues. CDR3 protein: CTSSQLISTSVFTDTQYF. DNA of the CDR3: TGCACCAGCAGCCAACTGATATCGACTAGCGTATTCACAGATACGCAGTATTTT.

To note about this clone: At the DNA level, this CDR3 is encoded by other sequences in the same sample as well. This rearrangement joins TRBV28 to TRBJ2-7; tentative D call: TRBD1 (6 bases). CDR3 length: 13 residues. Trimming stripped 6 bases from V and 4 bases from J, with 13 bases between. Germline values: CDR1 MDHEN, CDR2 SYDVKM. CDR3 region: CASSPGQSYEQYF. The CDR3 DNA is TGTGCCAGCAGCCCTGGACAGTCTTACGAGCAGTACTTC.

The chain joins TRBV10-3 to TRBJ1-6, with 7 nucleotides matching TRBD1. With V trimmed by 3 bases and J by 10 bases, 18 bases remained unmatched. CDR1 and CDR2 from the germline V gene are ENHRY and SYGVKD. There are 18 residues in the CDR3. The CDR3 spells CAISDPLSRPGGSSPLHF. The CDR3 nucleotides read TGTGCCATCAGTGACCCCCTATCTCGCCCAGGGGGGTCATCACCCCTCCACTTT.

The chain combines TRBV6-5 with TRBJ2-1, with D tentatively TRBD1 (5 bases). Trimming left V 6 bases short and J 5 bases short, with 11 bases between. The CDR3 consists of 13 residues. Per the germline V gene, CDR1 is MNHEY and CDR2 is SVGAGI. CDR3 bases: TGTGCCAGCAGGAAGACAGCCAACAATGAGCAGTTCTTC. Encoded protein: CASRKTANNEQFF.

This chain joins TRBV27 and TRBJ1-2, with TRBD1 identical over 9 bases. J lost 0 bases, V lost 5 bases, and 4 bases had no gene match. The germline V gene has CDR1 MNHEY and CDR2 SMNVEV (reference sequence). This CDR3 spans 15 amino acids. The CDR3 region is CASSGTGRANYGYTF. CDR3 DNA sequence: TGTGCCAGCAGTGGGACAGGGAGGGCTAACTATGGCTACACCTTC.

This clone was counted once. The chain combines TRBV27 with TRBJ2-7; unclear D gene. Trimming shortened V by 5 bases and J by 6 bases, and 11 bases separated the two germline ends. The CDR3 sequence is 12 residues long. CDR1 is MNHEY, CDR2 SMNVEV, per germline (reference sequence). The CDR3, as DNA: TGTGCCAGCAGTACCAACTTGGTCGAGCAGTACTTC. Its protein product is CASSTNLVEQYF.

The rearrangement joins TRBV5-4 to TRBJ2-5; no clear D gene. V lost 0 bases and J 2 bases, leaving 8 bases between the germline ends. Germline loops: CDR1 SGHNT, CDR2 YYREEE (reference sequence). This CDR3 is built from 14 residues. The CDR3 sequence is CASSLGAVQETQYF. CDR3 nucleotide sequence: TGTGCCAGCAGCTTGGGTGCGGTGCAAGAGACCCAGTACTTC.

The V call is TRBV13, the J call TRBJ2-3; 8 bases map to TRBD1. This CDR3 contains 15 residues. V lost 5 bases, J lost 4 bases, and 8 bases stayed unmatched. Per the germline V gene, CDR1 is PRHDT and CDR2 is FYEKMQ (reference sequence). In nucleotides, the CDR3 is TGTGCCAGCAGCGAACGGGACAGGTGGGCAGATACGCAGTATTTT. Translating it yields CASSERDRWADTQYF.

This sequence joins TRBV28 and TRBJ2-7, with 10 bases matching TRBD1. Losses at the gene ends were 6 bases for V and 4 bases for J; bases not matched to a gene: 6. CDR3 length: 14 amino acids. CDR1 MDHEN and CDR2 SYDVKM come from the germline V gene. CDR3 protein: CASSTGTGEYEQYF. Here the CDR3 DNA reads TGTGCCAGCAGCACCGGGACAGGGGAGTACGAGCAGTACTTC.

The V and J genes are TRBV29-1 and TRBJ2-7; a weak D match, TRBD2 (7 bases). The V end lost 1 base, the J end lost 2 bases, and 12 bases lay between the germline ends. Germline assignment: CDR1 SQVTM and CDR2 ANQGSEA. CDR3 size: 14 residues. CDR3 sequence (DNA): TGCAGCGTTGAAGTAGGGGGGGAGGCCTACGAGCAGTACTTC. Its protein is CSVEVGGEAYEQYF.

The chain employs TRBV28 and TRBJ2-6; D perhaps matches TRBD2 (6 bases). The V and J ends lost 6 bases and 4 bases respectively, with 16 bases between them. Germline values: CDR1 MDHEN, CDR2 SYDVKM. The CDR3 covers 16 residues. The CDR3 loop is CASSPVGGTGANVLTF. The CDR3, as DNA: TGTGCCAGCAGCCCAGTGGGGGGTACAGGGGCCAACGTCCTGACTTTC.

This chain links TRBV12-3 or TRBV12-4 with TRBJ2-2, with D unclear. This CDR3 spans 12 amino acids. V lost 3 bases and J lost 11, with 10 bases in between. CDR3 DNA sequence: TGTGCCAGCAGTTTGAAGACACTTGAGCTGTTTTTT. Protein: CASSLKTLELFF.

The chain combines TRBV10-3 with TRBJ2-7; perhaps TRBD1 as D (6 bases). The CDR3 is made up of 12 amino acids. V lost 5 bases to trimming and J lost 7 bases, with 12 bases between them. CDR1 is ENHRY and CDR2 is SYGVKD in the germline V gene. The CDR3, as DNA: TGTGCCATCAGTCCACAGGGAAGAGAGCAGTACTTC. Translation: CAISPQGREQYF.

V gene TRBV6-2 or TRBV6-3 combines with J gene TRBJ2-1, with TRBD1 matching over 8 bases. Trimming removed 5 bases from V and 10 bases from J; junction bases left unmatched: 4. There are 12 residues in the CDR3. CDR1 and CDR2 from the germline V gene are MNHEY and SVGEGT. The CDR3 here is CASSTRGHEQFF. The DNA of the CDR3 is TGTGCCAGCAGTACCAGGGGGCACGAGCAGTTCTTC.

This chain uses TRBV11-3 with TRBJ2-5; 7 positions agree with TRBD1. After removal of 5 bases from V and 5 bases from J, the junction contained 2 bases not matched to a gene. The CDR3 is 12 amino acids. Germline V CDR1 and CDR2: SGHNT, YENEEA. The CDR3 DNA is TGTGCCAGCAGCCTCAGGGGGGAGACCCAGTACTTC. Protein: CASSLRGETQYF.